This paragraph reports one T cell receptor (beta chain). Its antigen is still unknown. Treatment: around 19 received Ad26.COV2.S at low or high dose, single or two shots; five or six received placebo; per-sample allocation not given. It was on day 63 after the first vaccine or placebo injection that samples were taken. The donor's status was that of an adult aged 18-55 years in Boston. The protocol was immunoSEQ multiplex PCR, while the TCRdb copy is restricted to in-frame clones and leaves out a portion. The sample includes hundreds of thousands of clones, 75% to 90% of them seen just once. These data are taken from a study of Ad26.COV2.S vaccination and SARS-CoV-2 variants. Study-level results: Total T cell responses may have been underestimated by the TCR breadth and depth analyses. Recipients of vaccine and of placebo showed similar breadth of their non-spike TCR repertoires.

The germline CDR1 and CDR2 sequences are SGHTA and FQGNSA. The CDR3 runs to 14 residues. The trim removed 4 bases at V and 8 bases at J, leaving 9 bases unmatched. The sequencing used peripheral blood, collected in a trial of Ad26.COV2.S vaccine versus placebo. This TCR came from a person between 18 and 60 years old who received the Ad26.COV2.S COVID-19 vaccine or a placebo. The V call is TRBV7-2, the J call TRBJ1-2; the match to TRBD1 covers 8 bases. The CDR3 nucleotides read TGTGCCAGCAGCTCATACGGACAGGGATCGGGCTACACCTTC. Encoded protein: CASSSYGQGSGYTF.